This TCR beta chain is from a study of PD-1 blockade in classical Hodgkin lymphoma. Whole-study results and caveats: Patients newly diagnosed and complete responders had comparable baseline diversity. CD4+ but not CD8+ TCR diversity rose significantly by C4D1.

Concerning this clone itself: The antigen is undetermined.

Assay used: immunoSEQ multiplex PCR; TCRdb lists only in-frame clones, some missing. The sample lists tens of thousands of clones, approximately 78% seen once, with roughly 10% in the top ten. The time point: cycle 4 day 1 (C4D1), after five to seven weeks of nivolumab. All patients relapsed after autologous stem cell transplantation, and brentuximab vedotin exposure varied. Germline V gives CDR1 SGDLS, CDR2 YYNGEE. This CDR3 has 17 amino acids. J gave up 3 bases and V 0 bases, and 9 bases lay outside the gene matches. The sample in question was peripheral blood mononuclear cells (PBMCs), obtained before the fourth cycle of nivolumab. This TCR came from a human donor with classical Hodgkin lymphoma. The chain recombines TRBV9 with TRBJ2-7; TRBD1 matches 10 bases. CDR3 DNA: TGTGCCAGCAGCGTAGCGGGAGGGGGACAGGGGTACTACGAGCAGTACTTC. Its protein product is CASSVAGGGQGYYEQYF.